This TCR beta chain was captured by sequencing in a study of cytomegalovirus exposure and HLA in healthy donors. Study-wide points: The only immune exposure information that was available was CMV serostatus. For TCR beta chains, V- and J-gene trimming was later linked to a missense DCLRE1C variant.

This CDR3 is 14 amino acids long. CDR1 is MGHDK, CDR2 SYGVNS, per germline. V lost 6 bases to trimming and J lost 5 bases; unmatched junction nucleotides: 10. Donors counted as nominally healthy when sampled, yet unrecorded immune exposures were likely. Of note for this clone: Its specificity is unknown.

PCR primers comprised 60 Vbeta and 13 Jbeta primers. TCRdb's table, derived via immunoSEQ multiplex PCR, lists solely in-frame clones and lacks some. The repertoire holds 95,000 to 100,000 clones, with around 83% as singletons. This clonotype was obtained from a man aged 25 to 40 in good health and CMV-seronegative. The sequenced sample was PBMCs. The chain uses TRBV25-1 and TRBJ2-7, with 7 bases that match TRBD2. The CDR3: CASRGGGDVDEQYF. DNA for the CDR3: TGTGCCAGCAGGGGGGGAGGGGACGTCGACGAGCAGTACTTC.